The clone carrying this T cell receptor beta chain was observed a single time. This sample is part of a study of blood T cells in healthy people across ages. The use of a sample-barcoded 5' primer and a J-beta primer mix characterized a second PCR of about 6 to 11 cycles. TCRdb passed the 5' RACE reads through MiXCR, listing each CDR3 protein once. The sample has approximately 1.5 million distinct CDR3 sequences; less than 45% are singletons. Healthy Caucasians from Russia aged roughly 6 to 95 served as donors. Germline V CDR1 and CDR2: ENHRY, SYGVKD. This CDR3 is built from 16 residues. Trimming left V 3 bases short and J 4 bases short, with 16 bases between.

Sample: blood. This rearrangement joins TRBV10-3 to TRBJ1-5; D remains ambiguous. The TCR sequence derives from a woman younger than 30 in good health. The CDR3 spells CAISDPGLGQNQPQHF. DNA for the CDR3: TGTGCCATCAGTGACCCCGGGCTGGGCCAAAATCAGCCCCAGCATTTT.